Below, one TCR beta chain is given with its context. The sample has other DNA sequences that encode this CDR3 too. This CDR3 has 15 residues. Germline V gene lookup returns CDR1 SGHRS and CDR2 YFSETQ. The V segment lost 4 bases and the J segment 4 bases; nucleotides outside the gene matches: 8. This sample is drawn from a study of blood T cell repertoires in COVID-19. This table comes from immunoSEQ multiplex PCR, and its TCRdb copy is limited to in-frame clones, with some not included. The profile shows 200,000 or so clones, around 83% of them singletons. This chain connects TRBV5-1 to TRBJ1-2; 9 positions match TRBD1. Specimen: peripheral blood. The TCR comes from a man aged 35 to 55 who had recovered from COVID-19. The CDR3 coding sequence is TGCGCCAGCAGCCTTAGGACAGGGGCTGGCTATGGCTACACCTTC. Amino acid sequence: CASSLRTGAGYGYTF.